The rows below give T cell receptor beta chains drawn from one sample of a study of Graves' ophthalmopathy and Graves' hyperthyroidism. TCRdb recomputed calls from the multiplex PCR reads with MiXCR, one row per CDR3 protein. Of around 1,000,000 distinct CDR3 sequences detected, about two fifths appear once; the ten largest clones hold around 10%. Sequencing was performed on peripheral blood or thyroid tissue (not recorded which). These receptors all come from an adult man with Graves' hyperthyroidism. CDR3s include the opening cysteine and the closing phenylalanine or tryptophan. D genes are given only for firm matches. Clone size is stated in some rows and not others, as once, few, many or a class when expanded.

cdr3_nt cdr3_aa clone_size d_call j_call v_call
TGTGCCATCAGCCCAACGGGACAGGGGGCTGGGGGCACTGAAGCTTTCTTT CAISPTGQGAGGTEAFF . TRBD1 TRBJ1-1 TRBV10-3
TGCGCCAGCACGACAGGGGCGCTACCGACCTACGAGCAGTACTTC CASTTGALPTYEQYF . TRBD1 TRBJ2-7 TRBV5-1
TGCGCCAGCAGCAAAGGACTAGCGGGGGCAGAGACCCAGTACTTC CASSKGLAGAETQYF many TRBD2 TRBJ2-5 TRBV4-3
TGCGCCAGCAGCTTCACAGGGGGGTGGCATGGAAAACTGTTTTTT CASSFTGGWHGKLFF many TRBD1 TRBJ1-4 TRBV5-1
TGCGCCAGCAGTGAGGACGGCAAAGGCTACACCTTC CASSEDGKGYTF few . TRBJ1-2 TRBV10-2
TGTGCCAGCAGCCCGGAAGGAGTGGCCAGAGACTCCTACGAGCAGTACTTC CASSPEGVARDSYEQYF few . TRBJ2-7 TRBV7-8
TGTGCCAGCAGTTACTCGGGGGGCATCATGAACACTGAAGCTTTCTTT CASSYSGGIMNTEAFF . . TRBJ1-1 TRBV6-5
TGTGCCAGCGCTTTGTTTGGAAACACCATATATTTT CASALFGNTIYF few . TRBJ1-3 TRBV12-3/TRBV12-4
TGTGCCAGCATCCCTCACCAACCGGGCAATCAGCCCCAGCATTTT CASIPHQPGNQPQHF many . TRBJ1-5 TRBV7-9
TGCAGCGTCGTTTCGACTCCCTCCTACGAGCAGTACTTC CSVVSTPSYEQYF many . TRBJ2-7 TRBV29-1
TGTGCCAGCAGCTTTCAGGGGACAGGGATGATTCTACGGGAGCTGTTTTTT CASSFQGTGMILRELFF . TRBD1 TRBJ2-2 TRBV7-2
TGTGCCAGCAGTTACAGGGGGGCCGAGCAGTACTTC CASSYRGAEQYF many . TRBJ2-7 TRBV6-5
TGTGCCAGCAGCAACTCGCAGGGGGCGCCTGGGGCCAACGTCCTGACTTTC CASSNSQGAPGANVLTF many TRBD1 TRBJ2-6 TRBV7-9
TGTGCCAGCAACTCCCCAGGGTTACTCGGGGAGCTGTTTTTT CASNSPGLLGELFF once . TRBJ2-2 TRBV25-1
TGTGCCAGCAGTGAAGATACGACAGGGACCCTCCACTTT CASSEDTTGTLHF many TRBD1 TRBJ1-6 TRBV2
TGCAGTGCTAGAGCCGATGACAGGCCCCCTCGAGAGACCCAGTACTTC CSARADDRPPRETQYF many . TRBJ2-5 TRBV20-1
TGCAGTGCCGAAAGTGATAGCAATCAGCCCCAGCATTTT CSAESDSNQPQHF many . TRBJ1-5 TRBV20-1